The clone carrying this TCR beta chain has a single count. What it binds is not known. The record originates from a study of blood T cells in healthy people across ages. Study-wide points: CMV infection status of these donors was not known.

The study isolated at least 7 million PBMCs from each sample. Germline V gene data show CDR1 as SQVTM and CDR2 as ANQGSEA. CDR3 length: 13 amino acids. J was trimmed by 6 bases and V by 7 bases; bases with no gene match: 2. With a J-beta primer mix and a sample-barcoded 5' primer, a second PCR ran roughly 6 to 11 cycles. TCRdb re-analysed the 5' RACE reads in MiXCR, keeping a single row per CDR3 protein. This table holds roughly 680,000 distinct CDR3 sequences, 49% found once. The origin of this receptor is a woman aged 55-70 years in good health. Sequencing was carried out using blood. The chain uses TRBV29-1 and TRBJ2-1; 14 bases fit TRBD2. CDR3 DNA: TGCAGCGGGACTAGCGGGAGGCTCAATGAGCAGTTCTTC. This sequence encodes CSGTSGRLNEQFF.